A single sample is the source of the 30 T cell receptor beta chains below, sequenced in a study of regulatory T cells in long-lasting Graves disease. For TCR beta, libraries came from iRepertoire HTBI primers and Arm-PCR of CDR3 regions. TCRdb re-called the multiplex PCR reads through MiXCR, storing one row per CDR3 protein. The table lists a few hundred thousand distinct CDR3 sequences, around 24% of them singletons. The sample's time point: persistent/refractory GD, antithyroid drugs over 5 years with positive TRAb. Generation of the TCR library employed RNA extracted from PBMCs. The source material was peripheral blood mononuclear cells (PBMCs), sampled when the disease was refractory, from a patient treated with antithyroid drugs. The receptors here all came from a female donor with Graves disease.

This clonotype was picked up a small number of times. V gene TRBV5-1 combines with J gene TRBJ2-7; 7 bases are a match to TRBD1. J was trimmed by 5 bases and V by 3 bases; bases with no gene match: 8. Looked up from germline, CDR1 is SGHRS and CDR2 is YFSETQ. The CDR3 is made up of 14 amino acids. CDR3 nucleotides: TGCGCCAGCAGCTCCCGACAGGGTAACGACGAGCAGTACTTC. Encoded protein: CASSSRQGNDEQYF.

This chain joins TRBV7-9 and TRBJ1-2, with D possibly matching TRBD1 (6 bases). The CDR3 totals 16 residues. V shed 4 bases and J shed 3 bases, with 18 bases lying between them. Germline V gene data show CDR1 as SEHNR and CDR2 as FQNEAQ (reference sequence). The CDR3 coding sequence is TGTGCCAGCAGCTCAGGGGTCCAGGGCGAGCACTATGGCTACACCTTC. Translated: CASSSGVQGEHYGYTF. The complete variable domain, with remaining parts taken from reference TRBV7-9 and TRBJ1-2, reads DTGVSQNPRHKITKRGQNVTFRCDPISEHNRLYWYRQTLGQGPEFLTYFQNEAQLEKSRLLSDRFSAERPKGSFSTLEIQRTEQGDSAMYLCASSSGVQGEHYGYTFGSGTRLTVV.

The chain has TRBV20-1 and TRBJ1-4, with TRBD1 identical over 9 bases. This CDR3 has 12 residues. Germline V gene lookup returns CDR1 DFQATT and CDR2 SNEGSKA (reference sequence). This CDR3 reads CRAGQGNEKLFF. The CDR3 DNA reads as TGCAGGGCGGGACAGGGTAATGAAAAACTGTTTTTT.

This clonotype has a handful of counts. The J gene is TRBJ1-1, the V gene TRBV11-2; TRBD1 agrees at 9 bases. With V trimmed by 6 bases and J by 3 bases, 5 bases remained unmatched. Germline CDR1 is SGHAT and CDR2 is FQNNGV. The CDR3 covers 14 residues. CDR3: CASSFGTGYTEAFF. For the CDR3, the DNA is TGTGCCAGCAGTTTCGGGACAGGGTACACTGAAGCTTTCTTT.

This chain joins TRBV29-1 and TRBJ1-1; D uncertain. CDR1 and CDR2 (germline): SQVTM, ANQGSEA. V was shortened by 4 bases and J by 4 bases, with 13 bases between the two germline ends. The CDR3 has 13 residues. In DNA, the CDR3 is TGCAGCGTTGTGAGCCTCGCGGGCACTGAAGCTTTCTTT. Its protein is CSVVSLAGTEAFF. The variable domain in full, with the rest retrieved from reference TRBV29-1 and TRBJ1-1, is SAVISQKPSRDICQRGTSLTIQCQVDSQVTMMFWYRQQPGQSLTLIATANQGSEATYESGFVIDKFPISRPNLTFSTLTVSNMSPEDSSIYLCSVVSLAGTEAFFGQGTRLTVV.

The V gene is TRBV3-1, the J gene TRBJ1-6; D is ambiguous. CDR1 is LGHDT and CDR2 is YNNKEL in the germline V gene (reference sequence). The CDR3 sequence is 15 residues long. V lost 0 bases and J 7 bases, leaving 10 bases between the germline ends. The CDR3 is CASSQDLMRNSPLHF. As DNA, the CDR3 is TGTGCCAGCAGCCAAGATTTGATGCGCAATTCACCCCTCCACTTT.

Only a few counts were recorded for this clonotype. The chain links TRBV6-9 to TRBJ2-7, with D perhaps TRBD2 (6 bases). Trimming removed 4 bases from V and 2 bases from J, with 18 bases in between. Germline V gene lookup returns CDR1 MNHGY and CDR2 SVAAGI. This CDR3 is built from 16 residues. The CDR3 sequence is CASSFLSGRSTYEQYF. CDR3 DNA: TGTGCCAGCAGTTTCCTAAGCGGGCGTTCCACCTACGAGCAGTACTTC.

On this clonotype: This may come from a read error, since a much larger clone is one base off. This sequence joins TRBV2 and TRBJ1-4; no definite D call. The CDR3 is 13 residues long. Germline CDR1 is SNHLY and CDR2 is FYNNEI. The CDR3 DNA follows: TGTGCCGGCAGCAGTGCAACTAATGAAAAACTGTTTTTT. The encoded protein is CAGSSATNEKLFF.

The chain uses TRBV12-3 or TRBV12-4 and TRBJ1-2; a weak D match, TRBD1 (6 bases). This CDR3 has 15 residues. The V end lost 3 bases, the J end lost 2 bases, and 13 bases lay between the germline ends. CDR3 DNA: TGTGCCAGCAGTTTCCCCCGGCAGGGGAACTATGGCTACACCTTC. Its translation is CASSFPRQGNYGYTF.

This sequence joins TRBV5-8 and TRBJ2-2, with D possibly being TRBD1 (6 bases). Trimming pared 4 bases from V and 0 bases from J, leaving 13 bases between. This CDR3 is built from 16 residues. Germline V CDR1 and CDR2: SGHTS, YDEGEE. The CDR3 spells CASSGPGAPNTGELFF. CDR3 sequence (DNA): TGTGCCAGCAGCGGACCAGGGGCCCCGAACACCGGGGAGCTGTTTTTT.

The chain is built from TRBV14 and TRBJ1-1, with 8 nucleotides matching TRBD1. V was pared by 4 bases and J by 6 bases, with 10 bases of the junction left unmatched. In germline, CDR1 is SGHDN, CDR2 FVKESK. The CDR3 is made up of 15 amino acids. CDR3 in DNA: TGTGCCAGCAGCCCTAGGACAGGGATATTCCCTGAAGCTTTCTTT. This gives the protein CASSPRTGIFPEAFF.

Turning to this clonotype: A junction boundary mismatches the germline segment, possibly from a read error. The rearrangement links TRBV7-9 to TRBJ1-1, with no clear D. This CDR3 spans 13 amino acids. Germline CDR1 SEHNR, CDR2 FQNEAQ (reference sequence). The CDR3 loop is CASSSTANTGAFF. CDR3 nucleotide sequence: TGTGCCAGCAGCTCTACAGCGAACACTGGAGCTTTCTTT.

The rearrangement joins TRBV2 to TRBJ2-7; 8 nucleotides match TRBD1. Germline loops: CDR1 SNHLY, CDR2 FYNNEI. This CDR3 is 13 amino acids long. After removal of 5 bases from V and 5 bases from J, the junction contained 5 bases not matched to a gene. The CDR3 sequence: CASSRQGNNEQYF. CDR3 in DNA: TGTGCCAGCAGTCGACAGGGGAATAACGAGCAGTACTTC.

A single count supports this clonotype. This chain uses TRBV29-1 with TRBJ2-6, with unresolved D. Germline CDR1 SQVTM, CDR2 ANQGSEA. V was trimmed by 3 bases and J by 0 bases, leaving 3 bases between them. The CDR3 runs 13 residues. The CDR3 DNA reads TGCAGCGTTGACCTCTCTGGGGCCAACGTCCTGACTTTC. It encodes CSVDLSGANVLTF.

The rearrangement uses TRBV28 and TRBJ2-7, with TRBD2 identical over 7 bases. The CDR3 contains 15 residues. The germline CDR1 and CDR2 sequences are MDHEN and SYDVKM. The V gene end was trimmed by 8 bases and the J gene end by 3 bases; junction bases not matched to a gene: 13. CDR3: CASGSLEGRGYEQYF. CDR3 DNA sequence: TGTGCCAGCGGATCACTAGAGGGGAGGGGCTACGAGCAGTACTTC.

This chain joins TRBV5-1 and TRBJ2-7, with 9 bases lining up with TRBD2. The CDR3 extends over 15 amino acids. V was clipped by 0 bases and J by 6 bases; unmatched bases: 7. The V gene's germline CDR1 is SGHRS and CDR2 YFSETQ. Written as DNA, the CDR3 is TGCGCCAGCAGCTTGGTTGCGGGAGGGCCTACCGAGCAGTACTTC. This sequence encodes CASSLVAGGPTEQYF.

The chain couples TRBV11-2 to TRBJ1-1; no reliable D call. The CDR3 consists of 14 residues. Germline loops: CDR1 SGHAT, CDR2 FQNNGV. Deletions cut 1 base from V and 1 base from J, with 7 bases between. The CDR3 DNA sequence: TGTGCCAGCAGCTTAGCGGACGCGAACACTGAAGCTTTCTTT. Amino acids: CASSLADANTEAFF.

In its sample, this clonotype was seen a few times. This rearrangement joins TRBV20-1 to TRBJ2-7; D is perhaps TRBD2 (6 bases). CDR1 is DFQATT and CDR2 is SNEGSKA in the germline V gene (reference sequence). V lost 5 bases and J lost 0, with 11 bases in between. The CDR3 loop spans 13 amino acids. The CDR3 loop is CSAYRDSSYEQYF. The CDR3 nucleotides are TGCAGTGCTTACCGGGACTCCTCCTACGAGCAGTACTTC.

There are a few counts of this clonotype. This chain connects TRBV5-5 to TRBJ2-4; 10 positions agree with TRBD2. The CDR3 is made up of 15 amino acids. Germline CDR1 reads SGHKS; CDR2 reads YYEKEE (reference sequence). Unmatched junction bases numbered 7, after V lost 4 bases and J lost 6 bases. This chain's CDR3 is CASSGGTSDPNIQYF. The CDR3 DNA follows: TGTGCCAGCAGCGGGGGGACTAGCGACCCAAACATTCAGTACTTC.

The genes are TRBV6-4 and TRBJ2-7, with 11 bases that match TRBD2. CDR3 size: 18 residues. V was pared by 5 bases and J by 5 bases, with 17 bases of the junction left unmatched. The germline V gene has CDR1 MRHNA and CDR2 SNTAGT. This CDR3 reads CASSYPPPTSGSPNEQYF. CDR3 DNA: TGTGCCAGCAGTTACCCCCCTCCAACTAGCGGGAGTCCCAACGAGCAGTACTTC.

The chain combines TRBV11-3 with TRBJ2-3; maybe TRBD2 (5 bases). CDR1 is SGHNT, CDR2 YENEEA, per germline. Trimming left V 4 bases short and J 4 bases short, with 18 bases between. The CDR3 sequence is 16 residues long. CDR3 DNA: TGTGCCAGCAGCTCGGGATCGGATGGTAGTGCAGATACGCAGTATTTT. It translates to CASSSGSDGSADTQYF.

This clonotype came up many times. CDR3 coding DNA: TGTGCCAGCAGTTTATCCGGGACAGGGGTCTACGAGCAGTACTTC. Amino acid sequence: CASSLSGTGVYEQYF. This chain connects TRBV12-3 or TRBV12-4 to TRBJ2-7; TRBD1 agrees at 10 bases. V lost 2 bases and J lost 3; bases outside the gene matches: 4. The CDR3 is 15 amino acids.

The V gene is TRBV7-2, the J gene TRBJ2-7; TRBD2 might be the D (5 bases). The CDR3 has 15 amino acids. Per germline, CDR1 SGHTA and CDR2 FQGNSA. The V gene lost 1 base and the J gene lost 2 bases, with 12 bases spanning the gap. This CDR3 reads CASSLGEGTTYEQYF. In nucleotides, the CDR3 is TGTGCCAGCAGCTTAGGTGAGGGCACTACCTACGAGCAGTACTTC.

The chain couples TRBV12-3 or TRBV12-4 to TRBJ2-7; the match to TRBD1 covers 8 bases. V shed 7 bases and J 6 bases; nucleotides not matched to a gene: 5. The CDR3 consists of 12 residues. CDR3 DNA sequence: TGTGCCAGCAACCAGGGGGCTAGCGAGCAGTACTTC. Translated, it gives CASNQGASEQYF.

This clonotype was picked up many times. CDR3 protein: CATSRDRGLAGTRRYF. In DNA, the CDR3 is TGTGCCACCAGCAGAGATAGGGGACTAGCGGGTACGCGTCGGTACTTC. The genes are TRBV15 and TRBJ2-7; 12 nucleotides align to TRBD2. The CDR3 covers 16 residues. Unmatched junction bases numbered 12, after V lost 0 bases and J lost 12 bases. Looked up from germline, CDR1 is LNHNV and CDR2 is YYDKDF (reference sequence).

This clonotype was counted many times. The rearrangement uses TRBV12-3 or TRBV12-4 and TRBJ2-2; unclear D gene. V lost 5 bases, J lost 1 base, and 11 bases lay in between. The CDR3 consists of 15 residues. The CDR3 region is CASSPLTGNTGELFF. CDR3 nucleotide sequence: TGTGCCAGCAGTCCCCTGACTGGGAACACCGGGGAGCTGTTTTTT.

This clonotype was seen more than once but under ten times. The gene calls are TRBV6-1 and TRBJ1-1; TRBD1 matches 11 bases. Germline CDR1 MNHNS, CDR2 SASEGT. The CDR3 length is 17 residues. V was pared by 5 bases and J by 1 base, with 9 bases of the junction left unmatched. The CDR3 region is CASSPVDRGLGNTEAFF. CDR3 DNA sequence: TGTGCCAGCAGTCCGGTGGACAGGGGGCTGGGGAACACTGAAGCTTTCTTT.

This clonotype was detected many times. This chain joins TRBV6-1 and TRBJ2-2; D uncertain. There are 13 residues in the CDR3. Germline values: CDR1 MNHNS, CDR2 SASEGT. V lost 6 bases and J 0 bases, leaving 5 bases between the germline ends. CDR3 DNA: TGTGCCAGCAGACGTACGAACACCGGGGAGCTGTTTTTT. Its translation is CASRRTNTGELFF.

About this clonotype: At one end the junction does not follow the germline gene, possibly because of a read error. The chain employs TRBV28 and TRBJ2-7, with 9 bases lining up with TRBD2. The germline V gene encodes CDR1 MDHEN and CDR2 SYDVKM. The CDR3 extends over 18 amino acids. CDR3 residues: CASGLGYPLAGNSYEQYF. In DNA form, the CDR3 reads TGTGCCAGCGGTTTAGGGTATCCTCTAGCGGGAAACTCCTACGAGCAGTACTTC. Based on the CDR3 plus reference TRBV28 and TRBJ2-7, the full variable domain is DVKVTQSSRYLVKRTGEKVFLECVQDMDHENMFWYRQDPGLGLRLIYFSYDVKMKEKGDIPEGYSVSREKKERFSLILESASTNQTSMYLCASGLGYPLAGNSYEQYFGPGTRLTVT.

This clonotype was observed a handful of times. Written as DNA, the CDR3 is TGTGCCAGCAGTTTGGGGACAGGGGGCGGGTCCCAATATGGCTACACCTTC. Protein sequence: CASSLGTGGGSQYGYTF. This chain joins TRBV28 and TRBJ1-2, with TRBD1 matching over 12 bases. CDR1 is MDHEN, CDR2 SYDVKM, per germline. CDR3 length: 17 amino acids. V shed 3 bases, J shed 5 bases, and the junction held 10 bases outside the gene matches.